This T cell receptor (beta chain) was identified in a study of tumor and adjacent non-tumor tissue in lung cancer. RNA was extracted from bulk tissue without any cell sorting. Distant lung tissue was collected more than 3 cm away from the tumor edge. Between August and November 2014, newly diagnosed, chemotherapy-naive lung cancer patients underwent thoracic surgery in China. This CDR3 has 15 amino acids. Germline V gene data show CDR1 as LNHDA and CDR2 as SQIVND (reference sequence). The library came from three nested PCR rounds adapted from ARM-PCR protocols. One entry per CDR3 protein, called by TCRdb with MiXCR from the multiplex PCR reads. The sample has roughly 90,000 distinct CDR3 sequences, 75% to 85% seen once. In the case of this clonotype: This could be a read error, since a much larger clone is one nucleotide away.

The specimen sequenced was distant non-tumor lung tissue. The rearrangement joins TRBV19 to TRBJ2-3; TRBD2 matches 14 bases. This TCR was recovered from a woman between 45 and 65 years old with non-small cell lung cancer. The chain's CDR3 is CASRGLAGVIDSQYF. DNA for the CDR3: TGTGCCAGTAGGGGACTAGCGGGAGTAATAGATTCGCAGTATTTT. Using reference TRBV19 and TRBJ2-3 for the parts outside the CDR3, the full variable domain is DGGITQSPKYLFRKEGQNVTLSCEQNLNHDAMYWYRQDPGQGLRLIYYSQIVNDFQKGDIAEGYSVSREKKESFPLTVTSAQKNPTAFYLCASRGLAGVIDSQYFGPGTRLTVL.